A selection of T cell receptor beta chains follows, all from one sample in a study. Via MiXCR, TCRdb re-called the 5' RACE reads, giving one row per CDR3 protein. The repertoire includes about 57,000 distinct CDR3 sequences, roughly 28% of them detected once, and around 3.1% sits in the top ten. Sequencing was carried out using tumor-infiltrating memory CD4+ T cells sorted from the breast tumor. The receptors were sampled from a female donor with breast cancer. CDR3s include the opening cysteine and the closing phenylalanine or tryptophan.

j_call | v_call | cdr3_aa
TRBJ1-3 | TRBV4-3 | CASSQEMSSPGNTIYF
TRBJ2-5 | TRBV5-1 | CASNDGTVQETQYF
TRBJ2-7 | TRBV2 | CASGYRSYEQYF
TRBJ2-5 | TRBV7-2 | CASSLLVLEETQYF
TRBJ2-1 | TRBV9 | CASSPGTSRASYNEQFF
TRBJ1-6 | TRBV27 | CASKVYGDGSPLHF
TRBJ2-1 | TRBV28 | CASKSGTRYNEQFF
TRBJ2-1 | TRBV6-5 | CASRVAGGGYNEQFF
TRBJ2-7 | TRBV4-2 | CASSQDTGDANYEQYF
TRBJ2-1 | TRBV5-4 | CASSPRTSGRSSYNEQFF
TRBJ2-2 | TRBV27 | CASRQSGRNTGELFF
TRBJ2-7 | TRBV12-3/TRBV12-4 | CASSLERESYEQYF
TRBJ1-3 | TRBV7-9 | CASSLSIGNTIYF
TRBJ1-1 | TRBV5-1 | CASSFSPGQSEAFF
TRBJ2-5 | TRBV5-1 | CASSFGQLQETQYF
TRBJ2-7 | TRBV5-1 | CASSLGQQSYEQYF
TRBJ2-3 | TRBV5-1 | CASSPTGTGGTDTQYF
TRBJ1-1 | TRBV7-3 | CASSFTSRDRAFF
TRBJ1-4 | TRBV15 | CATSKGSRAKDEKLFF
TRBJ2-3 | TRBV7-2 | CASSSGQGPDTQYF
TRBJ2-7 | TRBV21-1 | CASSNAYEQYF
TRBJ2-7 | TRBV7-9 | CASSLFDEQYF
TRBJ1-2 | TRBV9 | CASSVAATPNYGYTF
TRBJ2-7 | TRBV10-3 | CAIGQGSNEQYF
TRBJ2-1 | TRBV10-3 | CATSVGGWGHSSYNEQFF
TRBJ2-3 | TRBV20-1 | CSAGLAGGGDTQYF
TRBJ1-5 | TRBV6-6 | CASSSLGQLNQPQHF
TRBJ2-5 | TRBV9 | CASSVVAGGPETQYF
TRBJ2-1 | TRBV7-3 | CASSLGNGLRTEQFF
TRBJ2-6 | TRBV12-3/TRBV12-4 | CASSSLRGAGANVLTF
TRBJ1-2 | TRBV24-1 | CATSAGKRGYGYTF
TRBJ2-1 | TRBV20-1 | CSAPRGLAGYNEQFF
TRBJ1-5 | TRBV7-9 | CASSLGGTGVQPQHF
TRBJ2-5 | TRBV7-2 | CASSYTDSAQYF
TRBJ2-1 | TRBV7-8 | CASSLDYNEQFF
TRBJ2-2 | TRBV10-3 | CAITDRADGELFF
TRBJ1-6 | TRBV7-3 | CASSLAGADTPLHF
TRBJ1-1 | TRBV6-2/TRBV6-3 | CASSPTGLTEAFF
TRBJ2-1 | TRBV20-1 | CSGRLAATANGQFF
TRBJ1-6 | TRBV5-1 | CASGVESIYSPLHF
TRBJ1-1 | TRBV20-1 | CSATSGNTEAFF
TRBJ2-7 | TRBV12-3/TRBV12-4 | CASSLNWFYEQYF
TRBJ1-6 | TRBV7-8 | CASSLSGTGDSPLHF